This is a list of T cell receptor beta chains from one sample in a study of T cell responses to AZD1222 COVID-19 vaccine. Assay: immunoSEQ multiplex PCR; the TCRdb copy retains only in-frame clones and omits some. The data hold 100,000 to 150,000 clones, with 88% observed a single time. The sequenced sample was peripheral blood, obtained on day 0 of AZD1222 vaccination. The source is an adult in good health. CDR3s include the opening cysteine and the closing phenylalanine or tryptophan. D genes are given only for firm matches.

v_gene: TRBV9
d_gene: TRBD2
j_gene: TRBJ2-2
CDR3aa: CASSARVLAGIAGELFF

v_gene: TRBV14
d_gene: -
j_gene: TRBJ1-6
CDR3aa: CASSPRWGNSPLHF

v_gene: TRBV27
d_gene: -
j_gene: TRBJ1-5
CDR3aa: CASSPEALRSNQPQHF

v_gene: TRBV28
d_gene: -
j_gene: TRBJ1-5
CDR3aa: CASRHGQLGNQPQHF

v_gene: TRBV9
d_gene: TRBD2
j_gene: TRBJ2-7
CDR3aa: CASSPSGTSYEQYF

v_gene: TRBV14
d_gene: -
j_gene: TRBJ1-1
CDR3aa: CASSQLTPLNTEAFF

v_gene: TRBV21-1
d_gene: -
j_gene: TRBJ2-1
CDR3aa: CASSKTSGGDRTYNEQFF

v_gene: TRBV23-1
d_gene: -
j_gene: TRBJ1-1
CDR3aa: CASSQCTGEAFF

v_gene: TRBV29-1
d_gene: TRBD2
j_gene: TRBJ2-7
CDR3aa: CSVELRAGASGLGLYEQYF

v_gene: TRBV6-5
d_gene: TRBD1
j_gene: TRBJ2-2
CDR3aa: CASRTGGGNGELFF

v_gene: TRBV4-1
d_gene: -
j_gene: TRBJ2-7
CDR3aa: CASSQSPGSQQYF

v_gene: TRBV11-1
d_gene: -
j_gene: TRBJ2-7
CDR3aa: CASSLGLVTGEQYF

v_gene: TRBV7-3
d_gene: TRBD1
j_gene: TRBJ2-1
CDR3aa: CASSPNRDRGHNEQFF

v_gene: TRBV27
d_gene: -
j_gene: TRBJ2-3
CDR3aa: CASGERSFSTDTQYF

v_gene: TRBV3-1/TRBV3-2
d_gene: TRBD2
j_gene: TRBJ2-1
CDR3aa: CASSLQRGLYNEQFF

v_gene: TRBV28
d_gene: -
j_gene: TRBJ2-7
CDR3aa: CASSLSQAEQYF

v_gene: TRBV7-9
d_gene: -
j_gene: TRBJ2-5
CDR3aa: CASSRGGRETQYF

v_gene: TRBV11-3
d_gene: -
j_gene: TRBJ1-1
CDR3aa: CASSLGTGPHEAFF

v_gene: TRBV11-2
d_gene: TRBD2
j_gene: TRBJ2-7
CDR3aa: CASSGGLAGPEQYF

v_gene: TRBV9
d_gene: -
j_gene: TRBJ2-1
CDR3aa: CASSVGGGEQFF

v_gene: TRBV27
d_gene: -
j_gene: TRBJ1-1
CDR3aa: CASSFADNTEAFF

v_gene: TRBV12-3/TRBV12-4
d_gene: TRBD1
j_gene: TRBJ1-5
CDR3aa: CASAGTGDQPQHF

v_gene: TRBV7-9
d_gene: -
j_gene: TRBJ2-7
CDR3aa: CASSLASGEPYEQYF

v_gene: TRBV6-6
d_gene: -
j_gene: TRBJ1-5
CDR3aa: CASSVKGGQPQHF

v_gene: TRBV6-5
d_gene: -
j_gene: TRBJ1-2
CDR3aa: CASSPRKRNYGYTF

v_gene: TRBV9
d_gene: -
j_gene: TRBJ1-1
CDR3aa: CASSAGGGLNTEAFF

v_gene: TRBV14
d_gene: -
j_gene: TRBJ2-3
CDR3aa: CASSRLDRIDTQYF

v_gene: TRBV25-1
d_gene: -
j_gene: TRBJ1-2
CDR3aa: CATSPPGSSYGYTF

v_gene: TRBV2
d_gene: -
j_gene: TRBJ1-5
CDR3aa: CASSVSRNQPQHF

v_gene: TRBV19
d_gene: TRBD1
j_gene: TRBJ1-1
CDR3aa: CASRSTGDDTEAFF

v_gene: TRBV5-6
d_gene: -
j_gene: TRBJ1-2
CDR3aa: CASSLWGSGYGYTF

v_gene: TRBV18
d_gene: TRBD1
j_gene: TRBJ1-5
CDR3aa: CASSPYPGQSARTQHF

v_gene: TRBV4-1
d_gene: -
j_gene: TRBJ2-7
CDR3aa: CASSRAPGGAPYEQYF

v_gene: TRBV6-2/TRBV6-3
d_gene: -
j_gene: TRBJ1-5
CDR3aa: CASSYYDQSINQPQHF

v_gene: TRBV29-1
d_gene: TRBD1
j_gene: TRBJ1-3
CDR3aa: CSVRQGTGNTIYF

v_gene: TRBV12-3/TRBV12-4
d_gene: -
j_gene: TRBJ2-1
CDR3aa: CASSLAGGEQFF

v_gene: TRBV6-2/TRBV6-3
d_gene: TRBD1
j_gene: TRBJ2-7
CDR3aa: CASSPGQGATRFYEQYF

v_gene: TRBV6-5
d_gene: -
j_gene: TRBJ2-3
CDR3aa: CASSYSGGQGTDTQYF

v_gene: TRBV29-1
d_gene: TRBD1
j_gene: TRBJ1-5
CDR3aa: CSVGGQGASSNQPQHF

v_gene: TRBV7-2
d_gene: -
j_gene: TRBJ1-2
CDR3aa: CASSLDFPQASSAGYTF

v_gene: TRBV11-2
d_gene: -
j_gene: TRBJ2-3
CDR3aa: CASSLAAGTDTQYF

v_gene: TRBV18
d_gene: TRBD1
j_gene: TRBJ1-4
CDR3aa: CASSPQSGGGEKLFF

v_gene: TRBV4-3
d_gene: TRBD1
j_gene: TRBJ2-1
CDR3aa: CASSQDLEQGAIREQFF

v_gene: TRBV19
d_gene: -
j_gene: TRBJ2-5
CDR3aa: CASSKGGRAETQYF

v_gene: TRBV7-2
d_gene: TRBD1
j_gene: TRBJ2-7
CDR3aa: CASSLLSGGSYEQYF

v_gene: TRBV2
d_gene: -
j_gene: TRBJ2-5
CDR3aa: CASRGGRQETQYF